This TCR beta chain comes out of a study of T cell responses to AZD1222 COVID-19 vaccine. Sequencing used immunoSEQ multiplex PCR; TCRdb keeps in-frame clones, though not all of them. This table has around 140,000 clones, under 90% appearing once. The table lists this clone with a few counts. The antigen remains unidentified. Findings of the study overall: Only a handful of individuals given AZD1222 were seropositive at baseline.

The material was peripheral blood, obtained on day 0 of AZD1222 vaccination. This clonotype was sampled from an adult in good health.

As DNA, the CDR3 is TGTGCCAGCAGGACCGGACAGGGGAGCACCTACGAGCAGTACTTC. Translation gives CASRTGQGSTYEQYF. V and J are TRBV6-5 and TRBJ2-7; TRBD1 aligns across 9 bases. Losses at the gene ends were 6 bases for V and 2 bases for J; bases not matched to a gene: 8. CDR1 is MNHEY and CDR2 is SVGAGI in the germline V gene. The CDR3 is made up of 15 amino acids.